What follows is one TCR beta chain and its context. These data belong to a study of blood T cell repertoires in COVID-19. Whole-study context: Samples representing acute and convalescent COVID-19 were sourced from the United States, Italy and Spain. T cells, B-cell-depleted T cells, or PBMCs supplied cDNA or gDNA.

V shed 5 bases, J shed 2 bases, and the junction held 4 bases outside the gene matches. In germline, CDR1 is SGHAT, CDR2 FQNNGV. The CDR3 sequence is 15 residues long. Original analysis: Reference gene primer amplification yielded estimated nucleated cell counts. Repertoires were generated with immunoSEQ multiplex PCR, while TCRdb's copy carries only in-frame clones and drops some. That table is the source of V, J and clone size, and D and trimming were worked out from the DNA. Among about 200,000 clones, nearly 90% were seen once, and the ten largest hold roughly 21%. The clonotype comes from a man in his 60s with active or convalescent COVID-19. The chain links TRBV11-2 to TRBJ2-1; 9 positions match TRBD1. Sequencing used peripheral blood. The CDR3 sequence is CASSQGQGAYNEQFF. Written as DNA, the CDR3 is TGTGCCAGCAGCCAGGGACAGGGAGCCTACAATGAGCAGTTCTTC.